One sample yielded the 30 T cell receptor beta chains listed below, sequenced in a study of somatic mutations in cytotoxic T cells in rheumatoid arthritis. Here immunoSEQ multiplex PCR was the method, and the copy in TCRdb shows in-frame clones only, minus some. This table holds 10,000 to 15,000 clones, 78% found once. Sequenced sample: CD8+ T cells sorted from blood. The source is an adult with rheumatoid arthritis.

This chain links TRBV5-4 with TRBJ2-1; the D is unclear. This CDR3 has 12 amino acids. Germline V gene lookup returns CDR1 SGHNT and CDR2 YYREEE (reference sequence). V lost 0 bases and J lost 7, with 5 bases in between. The CDR3 region has the DNA TGTGCCAGCAGCTTGGGTTTGAATGAGCAGTTCTTC. It specifies CASSLGLNEQFF.

The CDR3 here is CASSQRPLAGAIYEQYF. The DNA for the CDR3 is TGTGCCAGCAGCCAACGCCCACTAGCGGGAGCGATCTACGAGCAGTACTTC. The V call is TRBV7-9, the J call TRBJ2-7; TRBD2 aligns across 11 bases. CDR1 SEHNR and CDR2 FQNEAQ come from the germline V gene (reference sequence). The junction had 12 bases not matched to a gene; V was cut back by 5 bases and J by 3 bases. The CDR3 loop spans 17 amino acids.

The chain couples TRBV7-3 to TRBJ2-1; the D gene is possibly TRBD1 (6 bases). Germline CDR1 is SGHTA and CDR2 is FQGTGA. Trimming removed 2 bases from V and 6 bases from J, with 14 bases in between. CDR3 length: 15 amino acids. CDR3 protein: CASSLGGGLFNEQFF. The CDR3 nucleotides are TGTGCCAGCAGCTTAGGTGGGGGCCTTTTCAATGAGCAGTTCTTC.

V gene TRBV5-5 combines with J gene TRBJ2-1, with D perhaps matching TRBD2 (6 bases). Germline values: CDR1 SGHKS, CDR2 YYEKEE (reference sequence). V shed 4 bases and J shed 7 bases, with 24 bases lying between them. The CDR3 is 17 residues long. In DNA, the CDR3 is TGTGCCAGCAGCCCCCGGGACTCCCTTAACCCCAGGAATGAGCAGTTCTTC. Translating gives CASSPRDSLNPRNEQFF.

The V gene is TRBV29-1, the J gene TRBJ2-3; 8 bases are shared with TRBD2. The CDR3 spans 15 residues. Losses at the gene ends were 1 base for V and 0 bases for J; bases not matched to a gene: 3. Germline V gives CDR1 SQVTM, CDR2 ANQGSEA. The CDR3 region is CSVEGTGGSTDTQYF. The CDR3, as DNA: TGCAGCGTTGAAGGTACGGGAGGGAGCACAGATACGCAGTATTTT.

The V gene is TRBV28, the J gene TRBJ1-4; the D is unclear. The V gene lost 8 bases and the J gene lost 7 bases, with 20 bases spanning the gap. Germline-derived CDR1 and CDR2 are MDHEN and SYDVKM. The CDR3 spans 15 residues. CDR3 sequence (DNA): TGTGCCAGCCAGGCCAGCCTTTTCGAAGGTGAAAAACTGTTTTTT. Translated: CASQASLFEGEKLFF.

This chain joins TRBV9 and TRBJ2-7, with 11 bases lining up with TRBD1. Looked up from germline, CDR1 is SGDLS and CDR2 is YYNGEE. V dropped 3 bases and J dropped 5; count of bases not matched to a gene: 7. There are 15 residues in the CDR3. The CDR3 nucleotides are TGTGCCAGCAGCGCCTCCGGGACAGGGGGTAACGAGCAGTACTTC. It yields the protein CASSASGTGGNEQYF.

This clone was detected only once. The junction departs from the called germline gene at one end, perhaps through a read error. This chain joins TRBV4-1 and TRBJ2-7, with 7 bases identical to TRBD1. The CDR3 extends over 16 amino acids. CDR1 is MGHRA, CDR2 YSYEKL, per germline. In DNA form, the CDR3 reads TGCGCCAGCAGCCAAGCTGAGACAGGGCCCGACGACGAGCAGCACTTC. Translated, it gives CASSQAETGPDDEQHF.

The chain uses TRBV10-3 and TRBJ2-1, with D tentatively TRBD1 (5 bases). Germline CDR1 reads ENHRY; CDR2 reads SYGVKD. The CDR3 extends over 12 amino acids. Trimming removed 2 bases at V and 10 bases at J, with 9 bases between. The CDR3 sequence: CAISELHREQFF. CDR3 in DNA: TGTGCCATCAGTGAGCTCCACAGGGAGCAGTTCTTC.

The genes are TRBV6-4 and TRBJ2-3, with TRBD2 as a possible D gene (5 bases). The germline CDR1 and CDR2 sequences are MRHNA and SNTAGT. V was cut by 2 bases and J by 0 bases, with 12 bases left in between. This CDR3 spans 16 amino acids. CDR3: CASSDRAGASTDTQYF. CDR3 nucleotide sequence: TGTGCCAGCAGTGACAGGGCGGGTGCTAGCACAGATACGCAGTATTTT.

V gene TRBV11-2 combines with J gene TRBJ2-3; the D gene is possibly TRBD1 (6 bases). Trimming removed 1 base from V and 2 bases from J, with 10 bases in between. This CDR3 has 15 amino acids. Germline V gene sequence: CDR1 SGHAT, CDR2 FQNNGV. The CDR3 DNA reads as TGTGCCAGCAGCTTAGGACAGGACACCACAGATACGCAGTATTTT. It codes for CASSLGQDTTDTQYF.

The rearrangement links TRBV7-2 to TRBJ2-7; 9 bases are shared with TRBD2. The J segment lost 5 bases and the V segment lost 6 bases, leaving 8 bases of the junction unmatched. Germline loops: CDR1 SGHTA, CDR2 FQGNSA. There are 14 residues in the CDR3. The CDR3 nucleotides are TGTGCCAGCAGTCCCGAGATAGCGGGAGACGAGCAGTACTTC. Its protein is CASSPEIAGDEQYF.

J is TRBJ2-6 and V is TRBV10-3; weak D call: TRBD1 (6 bases). The CDR3 loop spans 19 amino acids. Germline assignment: CDR1 ENHRY and CDR2 SYGVKD. V was cut by 10 bases and J by 2 bases, with 27 bases left in between. The CDR3 DNA is TGTGCCACCTGGGGCGTACAGGGTCCCTTCAGAACTGGGGCCAACGTCCTGACTTTC. Its translation is CATWGVQGPFRTGANVLTF.

V gene TRBV7-9 combines with J gene TRBJ2-1, with D possibly TRBD2 on 6 matching bases. V lost 5 bases to trimming and J lost 7 bases, with 9 bases between them. Germline CDR1 and CDR2: SEHNR and FQNEAQ (reference sequence). The CDR3 contains 12 residues. DNA of the CDR3: TGTGCCAGCAGCCCCGGGGGTAATGAGCAGTTCTTC. Protein product: CASSPGGNEQFF.

V and J are TRBV27 and TRBJ2-1, with D unresolved. Per the germline V gene, CDR1 is MNHEY and CDR2 is SMNVEV (reference sequence). Trimming took 2 bases from V and 5 from J, leaving 7 bases between them. This CDR3 is built from 13 residues. Here the CDR3 reads CASSLRTDNEQFF. CDR3 nucleotides: TGTGCCAGCAGTTTAAGGACGGACAATGAGCAGTTCTTC.

V is TRBV28 and J is TRBJ2-7; TRBD1 might be the D (6 bases). In germline, CDR1 is MDHEN, CDR2 SYDVKM. The CDR3 extends over 14 amino acids. The V end lost 6 bases, the J end lost 3 bases, and 15 bases lay between the germline ends. This chain's CDR3 is CASRRDIALYEQYF. The CDR3 DNA reads as TGTGCCAGCAGAAGGGACATCGCACTCTACGAGCAGTACTTC. Full variable domain (missing parts from reference TRBV28 and TRBJ2-7): DVKVTQSSRYLVKRTGEKVFLECVQDMDHENMFWYRQDPGLGLRLIYFSYDVKMKEKGDIPEGYSVSREKKERFSLILESASTNQTSMYLCASRRDIALYEQYFGPGTRLTVT.

The genes are TRBV6-5 and TRBJ1-1, with 8 bases identical to TRBD1. CDR1 and CDR2 from the germline V gene are MNHEY and SVGAGI. The V and J ends lost 5 bases and 5 bases, in that order; junction bases with no gene match: 7. The CDR3 covers 14 residues. CDR3: CASSLYQGATEAFF. The CDR3 DNA is TGTGCCAGCAGTCTTTATCAGGGGGCTACTGAAGCTTTCTTT.

Relative to its sample, this clone is medium-sized (0.01 to 0.1%). The rearrangement uses TRBV28 and TRBJ1-4, with D unclear. Germline CDR1 is MDHEN and CDR2 is SYDVKM. The V and J ends lost 5 bases and 0 bases respectively, with 10 bases between them. The CDR3 consists of 15 residues. The CDR3 loop reads CASSPWAATNEKLFF. The CDR3 DNA reads as TGTGCCAGCAGTCCATGGGCGGCAACTAATGAAAAACTGTTTTTT.

Within the sample, this clone is medium-sized. The V gene is TRBV7-9, the J gene TRBJ1-2; TRBD1 agrees at 10 bases. Per the germline V gene, CDR1 is SEHNR and CDR2 is FQNEAQ (reference sequence). The V segment lost 5 bases and the J segment 4 bases; nucleotides outside the gene matches: 7. The CDR3 spans 15 residues. The CDR3 here is CASSPGTGEPYGYTF. CDR3 in DNA: TGTGCCAGCAGCCCCGGGACAGGGGAACCCTATGGCTACACCTTC.

This clone was observed a handful of times. The rearrangement joins TRBV2 to TRBJ2-7; 7 bases match TRBD1. Trimming cost V 10 bases and J 5 bases; bases outside gene matches: 8. This CDR3 is 12 amino acids long. CDR1 is SNHLY, CDR2 FYNNEI, per germline. The CDR3 DNA reads as TGTGCCACTGAGACAGGGTACCACGAGCAGTACTTC. The encoded protein is CATETGYHEQYF. The full variable domain, its missing parts supplied by reference TRBV2 and TRBJ2-7, is EPEVTQTPSHQVTQMGQEVILRCVPISNHLYFYWYRQILGQKVEFLVSFYNNEISEKSEIFDDQFSVERPDGSNFTLKIRSTKLEDSAMYFCATETGYHEQYFGPGTRLTVT.

The chain's CDR3 is CASSFSGFLYNEQFF. CDR3 bases: TGTGCCAGCAGTTTTTCCGGCTTCCTCTACAATGAGCAGTTCTTC. This sequence joins TRBV27 and TRBJ2-1; D unclear. Trimming pared 3 bases from V and 3 bases from J, leaving 12 bases between. This CDR3 is 15 amino acids long. Per the germline V gene, CDR1 is MNHEY and CDR2 is SMNVEV (reference sequence).

The chain is built from TRBV29-1 and TRBJ2-7; maybe TRBD2 (5 bases). Germline V gene sequence: CDR1 SQVTM, CDR2 ANQGSEA. V was shortened by 6 bases and J by 2 bases, with 14 bases between the two germline ends. The CDR3 sequence is 13 residues long. This CDR3 is CSVLTSLTYEQYF. The CDR3 nucleotides read TGCAGCGTCCTTACTAGTTTAACCTACGAGCAGTACTTC.

The V gene is TRBV4-1, the J gene TRBJ2-7; perhaps D is TRBD1 or TRBD2 (6 bases each). The CDR3 extends over 15 amino acids. V was shortened by 1 base and J by 6 bases, with 16 bases between the two germline ends. Germline CDR1 is MGHRA and CDR2 is YSYEKL. The CDR3 DNA reads TGCGCCAGCAGCCAAGGTTGGTCTAGGGGGGCCGAGCAGTACTTC. This codes for CASSQGWSRGAEQYF.

The chain has TRBV28 and TRBJ2-3, with D uncertain. V lost 8 bases and J 2 bases, leaving 14 bases between the germline ends. Germline lookup yields CDR1 MDHEN and CDR2 SYDVKM. This CDR3 region has 14 residues. The CDR3 here is CASGPTMATDTQYF. CDR3 coding DNA: TGTGCCAGCGGACCAACGATGGCCACAGATACGCAGTATTTT.

This clone has just a few counts. The chain uses TRBV11-3 and TRBJ2-7, with D perhaps matching TRBD1 (5 bases). This CDR3 is built from 14 residues. The germline V gene encodes CDR1 SGHNT and CDR2 YENEEA. The V end was cut by 4 bases, the J end by 3 bases, with 13 bases between. For the CDR3, the DNA is TGTGCCAGCAGCTCAACCAGCACAGGCTACGAGCAGTACTTC. Translated, it gives CASSSTSTGYEQYF.

This clone was found a few times. J is TRBJ1-1 and V is TRBV19; 8 nucleotides match TRBD1. Trimming removed 5 bases from V and 0 bases from J; junction bases left unmatched: 5. The CDR3 is 15 amino acids. The germline gives CDR1 LNHDA, CDR2 SQIVND (reference sequence). Written as DNA, the CDR3 is TGTGCCAGTAGTGACCCAGGGGGCCTGAACACTGAAGCTTTCTTT. As protein: CASSDPGGLNTEAFF.

J is TRBJ1-1 and V is TRBV9; 8 bases line up with TRBD1. The ends lost 4 bases at V and 0 bases at J; junction bases unmatched: 5. CDR1 is SGDLS and CDR2 is YYNGEE in the germline V gene. The CDR3 runs 15 residues. The CDR3 DNA is TGTGCCAGCAGCCCTCGACAGGGGATGAACACTGAAGCTTTCTTT. Protein product: CASSPRQGMNTEAFF.

CDR3 bases: TGTGCCAGCAGCTTAGGGGACGGGAGCTCCTACGAGCAGTACTTC. Translation: CASSLGDGSSYEQYF. The V call is TRBV11-2, the J call TRBJ2-7; D perhaps matches TRBD2 (6 bases). Per germline, CDR1 SGHAT and CDR2 FQNNGV. The V end was cut by 1 base, the J end by 0 bases, with 10 bases between. The CDR3 runs to 15 residues.

V usage is TRBV27 and J usage is TRBJ1-1; possibly TRBD1 for D (5 bases). The CDR3 has 18 amino acids. The V end was cut by 3 bases, the J end by 0 bases, with 20 bases between. Germline V gene sequence: CDR1 MNHEY, CDR2 SMNVEV (reference sequence). The CDR3 DNA reads TGTGCCAGCAGTTTGCAGGGAGCATTAGTCGGTATGAACACTGAAGCTTTCTTT. Residues: CASSLQGALVGMNTEAFF.

As for this clone: At one of its ends the junction is not consistent with the germline gene, which may arise from a read error. The chain couples TRBV14 to TRBJ1-1; 8 bases match TRBD1. Germline V gene sequence: CDR1 SGHDN, CDR2 FVKESK. The CDR3 has 15 amino acids. CDR3 DNA: TGTGCCAGCAGCCAAGGCGACAGGGGCCACACGGAAGCTTTCTTT. Amino acids: CASSQGDRGHTEAFF.